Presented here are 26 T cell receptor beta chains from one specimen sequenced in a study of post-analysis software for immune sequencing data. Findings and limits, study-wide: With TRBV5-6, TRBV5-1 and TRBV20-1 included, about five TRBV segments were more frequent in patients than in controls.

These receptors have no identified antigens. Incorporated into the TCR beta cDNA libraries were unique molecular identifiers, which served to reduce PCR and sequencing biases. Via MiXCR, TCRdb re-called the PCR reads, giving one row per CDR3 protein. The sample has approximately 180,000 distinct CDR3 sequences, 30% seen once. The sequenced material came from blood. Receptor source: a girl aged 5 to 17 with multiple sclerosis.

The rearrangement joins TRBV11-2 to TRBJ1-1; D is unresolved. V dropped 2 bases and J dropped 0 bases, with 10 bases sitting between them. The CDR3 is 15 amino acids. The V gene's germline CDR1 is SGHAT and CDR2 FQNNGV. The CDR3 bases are TGTGCCAGCAGCTTACCCCGGCGGGTGAACACTGAAGCTTTCTTT. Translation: CASSLPRRVNTEAFF.

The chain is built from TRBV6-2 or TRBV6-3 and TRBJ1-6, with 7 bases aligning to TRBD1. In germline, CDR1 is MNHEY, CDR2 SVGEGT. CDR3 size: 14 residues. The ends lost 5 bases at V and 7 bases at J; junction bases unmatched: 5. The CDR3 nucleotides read TGTGCCAGCAGTCGACAGGGAAACAATTCACCCCTCCACTTT. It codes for CASSRQGNNSPLHF.

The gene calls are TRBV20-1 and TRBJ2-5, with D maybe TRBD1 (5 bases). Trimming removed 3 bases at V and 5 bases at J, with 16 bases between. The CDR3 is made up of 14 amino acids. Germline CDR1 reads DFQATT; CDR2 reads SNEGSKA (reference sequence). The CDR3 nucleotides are TGCAGTGCTAGTCGACCCGGAAGGGGCGAGACCCAGTACTTC. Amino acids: CSASRPGRGETQYF.

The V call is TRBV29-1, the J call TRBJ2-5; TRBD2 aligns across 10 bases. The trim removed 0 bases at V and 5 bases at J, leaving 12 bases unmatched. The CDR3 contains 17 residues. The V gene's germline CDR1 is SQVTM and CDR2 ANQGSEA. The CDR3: CSVEDPLAGDKWETQYF. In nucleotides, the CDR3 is TGCAGCGTTGAAGATCCCCTAGCGGGAGACAAGTGGGAGACCCAGTACTTC.

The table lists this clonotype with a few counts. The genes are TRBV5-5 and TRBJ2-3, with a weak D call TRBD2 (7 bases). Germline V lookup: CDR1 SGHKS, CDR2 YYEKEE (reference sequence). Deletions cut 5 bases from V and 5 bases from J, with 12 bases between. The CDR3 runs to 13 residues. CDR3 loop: CASSSGEGDTQYF. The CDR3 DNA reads TGTGCCAGCAGTTCAGGGGAGGGAGATACGCAGTATTTT.

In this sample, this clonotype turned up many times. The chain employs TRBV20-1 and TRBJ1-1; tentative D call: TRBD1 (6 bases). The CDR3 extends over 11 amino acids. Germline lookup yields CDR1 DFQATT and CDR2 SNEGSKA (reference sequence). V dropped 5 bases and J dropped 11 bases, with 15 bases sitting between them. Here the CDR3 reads CSADSPRGAFF. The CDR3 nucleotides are TGCAGTGCTGACAGCCCTAGGGGGGCTTTCTTT.

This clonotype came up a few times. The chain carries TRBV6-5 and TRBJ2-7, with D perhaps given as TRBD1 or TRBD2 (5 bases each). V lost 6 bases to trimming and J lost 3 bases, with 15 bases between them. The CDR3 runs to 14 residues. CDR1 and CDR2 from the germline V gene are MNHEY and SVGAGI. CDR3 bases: TGTGCCAGCAGCCCCACGAGGGGTCTCTACGAGCAGTACTTC. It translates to CASSPTRGLYEQYF.

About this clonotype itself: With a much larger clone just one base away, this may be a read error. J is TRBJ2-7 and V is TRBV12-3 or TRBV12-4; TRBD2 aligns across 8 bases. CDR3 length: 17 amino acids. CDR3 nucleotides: TGTGCCAGCAGGGGGACTAGTGCCCTGCCGATATCCTACGAGGAGTACTTC. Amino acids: CASRGTSALPISYEEYF.

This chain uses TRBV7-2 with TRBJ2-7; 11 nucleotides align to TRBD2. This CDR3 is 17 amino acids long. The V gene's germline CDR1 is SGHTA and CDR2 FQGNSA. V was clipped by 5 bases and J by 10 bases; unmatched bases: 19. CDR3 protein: CASSPPQSTSGEAIQYF. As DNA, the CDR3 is TGTGCCAGCAGCCCTCCCCAATCGACTAGCGGGGAGGCTATTCAGTACTTC.

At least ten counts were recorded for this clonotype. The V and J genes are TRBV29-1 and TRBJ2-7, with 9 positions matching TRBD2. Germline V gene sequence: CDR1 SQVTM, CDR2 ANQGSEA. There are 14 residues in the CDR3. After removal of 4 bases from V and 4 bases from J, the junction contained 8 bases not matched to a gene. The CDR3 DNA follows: TGCAGCGTTGTTTCCCCGGGACTAGCTTACGAGCAGTACTTC. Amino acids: CSVVSPGLAYEQYF.

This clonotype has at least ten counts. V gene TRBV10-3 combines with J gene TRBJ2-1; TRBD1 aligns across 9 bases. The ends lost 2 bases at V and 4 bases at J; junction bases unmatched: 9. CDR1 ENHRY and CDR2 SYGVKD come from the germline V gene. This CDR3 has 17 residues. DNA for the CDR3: TGTGCCATCAGTGAGAACGACGGGACAGGGAGTTACAATGAGCAGTTCTTC. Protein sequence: CAISENDGTGSYNEQFF.

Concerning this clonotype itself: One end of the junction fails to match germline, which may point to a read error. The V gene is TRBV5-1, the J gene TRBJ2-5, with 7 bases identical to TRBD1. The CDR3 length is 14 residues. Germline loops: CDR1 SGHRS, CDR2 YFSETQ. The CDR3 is CASSLGQGGETLYF. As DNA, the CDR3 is TGCGCCAGCAGCTTGGGACAGGGTGGAGAGACCCTGTACTTC.

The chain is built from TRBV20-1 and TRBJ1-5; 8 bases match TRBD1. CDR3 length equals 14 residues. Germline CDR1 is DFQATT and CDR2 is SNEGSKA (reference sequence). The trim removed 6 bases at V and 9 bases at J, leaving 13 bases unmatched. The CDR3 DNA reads TGCAGTGCCTCGACAGGGGAAGGCCCCCGGCCCCAGCATTTT. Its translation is CSASTGEGPRPQHF.

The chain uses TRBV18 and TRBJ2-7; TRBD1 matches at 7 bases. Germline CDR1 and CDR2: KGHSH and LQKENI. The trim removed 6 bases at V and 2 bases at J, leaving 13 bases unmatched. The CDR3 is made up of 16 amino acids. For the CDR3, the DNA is TGTGCCAGCTCCCTATACGGGGACAGAGACCCCTACGAGCAGTACTTC. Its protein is CASSLYGDRDPYEQYF.

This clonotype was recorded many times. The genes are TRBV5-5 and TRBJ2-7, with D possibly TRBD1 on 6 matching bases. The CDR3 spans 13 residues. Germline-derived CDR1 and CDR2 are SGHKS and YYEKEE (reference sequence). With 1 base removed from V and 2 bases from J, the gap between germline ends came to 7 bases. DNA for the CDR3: TGTGCCAGCAGCTTGAACAGGGCCTACGAGCAGTACTTC. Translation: CASSLNRAYEQYF.

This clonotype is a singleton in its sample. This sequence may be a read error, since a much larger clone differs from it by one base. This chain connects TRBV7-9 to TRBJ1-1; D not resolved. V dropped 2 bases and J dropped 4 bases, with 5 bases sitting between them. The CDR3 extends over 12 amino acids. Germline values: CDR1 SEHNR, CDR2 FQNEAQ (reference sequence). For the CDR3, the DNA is TGTGCCAGCAGCTTATCGAGCACTGAAGCTTTCTTT. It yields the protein CASSLSSTEAFF. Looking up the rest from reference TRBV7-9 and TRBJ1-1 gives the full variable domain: DTGVSQNPRHKITKRGQNVTFRCDPISEHNRLYWYRQTLGQGPEFLTYFQNEAQLEKSRLLSDRFSAERPKGSFSTLEIQRTEQGDSAMYLCASSLSSTEAFFGQGTRLTVV.

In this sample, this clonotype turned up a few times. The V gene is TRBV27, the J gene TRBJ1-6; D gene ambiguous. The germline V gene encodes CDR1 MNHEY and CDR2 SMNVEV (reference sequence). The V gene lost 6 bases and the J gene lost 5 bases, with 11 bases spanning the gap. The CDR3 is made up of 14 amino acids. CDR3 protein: CASRLAEHNSPLHF. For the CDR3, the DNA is TGTGCCAGCAGGCTAGCGGAGCATAATTCACCCCTCCACTTT.

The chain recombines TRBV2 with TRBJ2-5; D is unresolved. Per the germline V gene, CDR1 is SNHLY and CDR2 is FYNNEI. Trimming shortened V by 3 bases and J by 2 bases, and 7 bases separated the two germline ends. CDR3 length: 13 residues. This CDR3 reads CASSDRQQETQYF. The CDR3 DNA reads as TGTGCCAGCAGTGACCGACAACAAGAGACCCAGTACTTC.

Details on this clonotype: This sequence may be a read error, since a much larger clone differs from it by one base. The CDR3 DNA follows: TGTGCCAGCGGCGGTCCGGGGGCCTCTGGGGCCAACGTCCTGACTTTC. Encoded protein: CASGGPGASGANVLTF. The chain links TRBV9 to TRBJ2-6; TRBD1 or TRBD2 may be the D gene (6 bases each). With 7 bases removed from V and 0 bases from J, the gap between germline ends came to 14 bases. This CDR3 comprises 16 residues. Per germline, CDR1 SGDLS and CDR2 YYNGEE.

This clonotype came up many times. CDR3 coding DNA: TGTGCCACCAGCGGGGACTATTCAAGAGAGACCCAGTACTTC. This sequence encodes CATSGDYSRETQYF. This sequence joins TRBV15 and TRBJ2-5; 7 nucleotides agree with TRBD2. The germline V gene encodes CDR1 LNHNV and CDR2 YYDKDF (reference sequence). This CDR3 is built from 14 residues. Losses at the gene ends were 5 bases for V and 4 bases for J; bases not matched to a gene: 7.

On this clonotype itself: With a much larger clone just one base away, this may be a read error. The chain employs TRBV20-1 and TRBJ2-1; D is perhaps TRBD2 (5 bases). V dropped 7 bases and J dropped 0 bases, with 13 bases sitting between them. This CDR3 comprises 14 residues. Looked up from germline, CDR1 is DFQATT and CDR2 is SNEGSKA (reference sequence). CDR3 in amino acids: CSVERSGSYNEQFF. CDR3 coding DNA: TGCAGTGTCGAACGGAGCGGCTCCTACAATGAGCAGTTCTTC.

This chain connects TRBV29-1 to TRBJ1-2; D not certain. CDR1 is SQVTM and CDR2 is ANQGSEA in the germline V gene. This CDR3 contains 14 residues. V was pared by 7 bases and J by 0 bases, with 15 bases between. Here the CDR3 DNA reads TGCAGCGCGAGAGGCGCTCAAGCTAACTATGGCTACACCTTC. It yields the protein CSARGAQANYGYTF. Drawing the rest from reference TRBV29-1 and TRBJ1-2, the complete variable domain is SAVISQKPSRDICQRGTSLTIQCQVDSQVTMMFWYRQQPGQSLTLIATANQGSEATYESGFVIDKFPISRPNLTFSTLTVSNMSPEDSSIYLCSARGAQANYGYTFGSGTRLTVV.

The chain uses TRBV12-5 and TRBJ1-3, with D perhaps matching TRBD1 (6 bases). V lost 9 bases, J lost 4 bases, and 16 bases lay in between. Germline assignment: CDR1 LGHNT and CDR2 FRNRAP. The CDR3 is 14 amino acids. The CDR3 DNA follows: TGTGCTAGCGCCGAGCAGGGGCCAGGAAACACCATATATTTT. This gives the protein CASAEQGPGNTIYF.

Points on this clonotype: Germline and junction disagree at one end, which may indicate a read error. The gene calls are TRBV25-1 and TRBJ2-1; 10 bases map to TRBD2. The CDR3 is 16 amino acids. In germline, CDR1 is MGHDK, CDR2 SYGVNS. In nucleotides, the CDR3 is TGTACCAGCAGTCCATCTAGCGGGAGACCCTGCAATGAGCAGTTCTTC. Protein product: CTSSPSSGRPCNEQFF.

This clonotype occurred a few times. The CDR3 here is CASSSVQSYNEQFF. DNA for the CDR3: TGTGCCAGCAGCTCCGTACAGAGTTACAATGAGCAGTTCTTC. The chain joins TRBV7-9 to TRBJ2-1; D gene uncertain. Trimming took 4 bases from V and 4 from J, leaving 11 bases between them. Germline loops: CDR1 SEHNR, CDR2 FQNEAQ (reference sequence). The CDR3 loop spans 14 amino acids. The variable domain in full, with the rest retrieved from reference TRBV7-9 and TRBJ2-1, is DTGVSQNPRHKITKRGQNVTFRCDPISEHNRLYWYRQTLGQGPEFLTYFQNEAQLEKSRLLSDRFSAERPKGSFSTLEIQRTEQGDSAMYLCASSSVQSYNEQFFGPGTRLTVL.

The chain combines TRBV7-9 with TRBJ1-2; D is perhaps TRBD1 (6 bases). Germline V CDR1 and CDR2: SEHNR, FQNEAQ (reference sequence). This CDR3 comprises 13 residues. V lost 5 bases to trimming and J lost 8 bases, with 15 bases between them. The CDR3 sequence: CASSRTEQGGYTF. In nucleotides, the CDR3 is TGTGCCAGCAGCCGGACAGAGCAGGGGGGCTACACCTTC.